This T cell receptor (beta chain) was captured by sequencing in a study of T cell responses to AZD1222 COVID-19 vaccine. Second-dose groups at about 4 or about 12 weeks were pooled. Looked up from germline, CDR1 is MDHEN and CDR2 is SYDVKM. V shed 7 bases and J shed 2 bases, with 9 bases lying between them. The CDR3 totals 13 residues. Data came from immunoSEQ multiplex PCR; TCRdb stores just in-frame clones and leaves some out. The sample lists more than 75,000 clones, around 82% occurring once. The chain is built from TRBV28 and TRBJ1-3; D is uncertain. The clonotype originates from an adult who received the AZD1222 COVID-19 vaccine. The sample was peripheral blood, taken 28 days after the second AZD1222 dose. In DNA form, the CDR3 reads TGTGCCAGCAAGGCAGGAGCTGGAAACACCATATATTTT. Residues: CASKAGAGNTIYF.